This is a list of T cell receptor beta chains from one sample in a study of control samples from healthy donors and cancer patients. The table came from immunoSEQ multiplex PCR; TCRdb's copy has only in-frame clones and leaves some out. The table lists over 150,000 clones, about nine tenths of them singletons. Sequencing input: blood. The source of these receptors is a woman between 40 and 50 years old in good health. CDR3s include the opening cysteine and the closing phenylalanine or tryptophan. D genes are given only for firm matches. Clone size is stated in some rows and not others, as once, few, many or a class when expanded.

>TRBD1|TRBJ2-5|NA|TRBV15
TGTGCCACCAGCGCCCGGGACAGAGATTTCCAAGAGACCCAGTACTTC
CATSARDRDFQETQYF
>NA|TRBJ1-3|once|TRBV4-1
TGCGCCAGCAGCCAAGATAGGACGGCCTCTGGAAACACCATATATTTT
CASSQDRTASGNTIYF
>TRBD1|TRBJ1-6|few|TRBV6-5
TGTGCCACTGAAACAGGGGGCTCCTATAATTCACCCCTCCACTTT
CATETGGSYNSPLHF
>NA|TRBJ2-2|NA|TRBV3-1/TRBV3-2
TGTGCCAGCAGCCTGGGCCCAGGTGGCGGGGAGCTGTTTTTT
CASSLGPGGGELFF
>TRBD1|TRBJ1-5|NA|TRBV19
TGTGCCAGTAGTCGATCGGACAGGGTAGAGCAGCCCCAGCATTTT
CASSRSDRVEQPQHF
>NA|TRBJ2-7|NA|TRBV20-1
TGCAGTGCTAGTAAGTACTACGAGCAGTACTTC
CSASKYYEQYF
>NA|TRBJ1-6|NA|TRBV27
TGTGCCAGCAGTTTAGAGGGACCCCTCCTTTCACCCCTCCACTTT
CASSLEGPLLSPLHF
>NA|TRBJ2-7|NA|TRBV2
TGTGCCAGCAGTGTGGCTGGAGAGCAGTACTTC
CASSVAGEQYF
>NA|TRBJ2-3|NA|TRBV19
TGTGCCAGTAGTATAGGCGCTAGCGAGAGCACAGATACGCAGTATTTT
CASSIGASESTDTQYF
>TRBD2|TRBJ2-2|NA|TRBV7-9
TGTGCCAGCAGCCGCTCCGCGGGGGGCGATACCGGGGAGCTGTTTTTT
CASSRSAGGDTGELFF
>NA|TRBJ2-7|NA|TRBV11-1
TGTGCCAGCAGCTCCCTAAACGACAACAACGAGCAGTACTTC
CASSSLNDNNEQYF
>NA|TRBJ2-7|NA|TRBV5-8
TGTGCCAGCAGCTTGAACTACGAGCAGTACTTC
CASSLNYEQYF
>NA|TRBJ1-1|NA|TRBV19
TGTGCCACCTGGGGGAGGAACACTGAAGCTTTCTTT
CATWGRNTEAFF
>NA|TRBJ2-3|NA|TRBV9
TGTGCCAGCAGCGAAAACAGGGCCGCGGGAGAAGATACGGATACGCAGTATTTT
CASSENRAAGEDTDTQYF
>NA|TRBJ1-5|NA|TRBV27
TGTGCCAGCAGTTCGTATAGGAACAATCAGCCCCAGCATTTT
CASSSYRNNQPQHF
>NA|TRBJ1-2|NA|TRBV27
TGTGCCAGCAGTTTATCGCCGGCCGGGAACTATGGCTACACCTTC
CASSLSPAGNYGYTF
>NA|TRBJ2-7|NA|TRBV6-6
TGTGCCAGCAGTCACACATCCACCTACGAGCAGTACTTC
CASSHTSTYEQYF
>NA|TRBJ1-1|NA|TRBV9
TGTGCCAGCAGCTCATCGACAGGTTTTAACACTGAAGCTTTCTTT
CASSSSTGFNTEAFF